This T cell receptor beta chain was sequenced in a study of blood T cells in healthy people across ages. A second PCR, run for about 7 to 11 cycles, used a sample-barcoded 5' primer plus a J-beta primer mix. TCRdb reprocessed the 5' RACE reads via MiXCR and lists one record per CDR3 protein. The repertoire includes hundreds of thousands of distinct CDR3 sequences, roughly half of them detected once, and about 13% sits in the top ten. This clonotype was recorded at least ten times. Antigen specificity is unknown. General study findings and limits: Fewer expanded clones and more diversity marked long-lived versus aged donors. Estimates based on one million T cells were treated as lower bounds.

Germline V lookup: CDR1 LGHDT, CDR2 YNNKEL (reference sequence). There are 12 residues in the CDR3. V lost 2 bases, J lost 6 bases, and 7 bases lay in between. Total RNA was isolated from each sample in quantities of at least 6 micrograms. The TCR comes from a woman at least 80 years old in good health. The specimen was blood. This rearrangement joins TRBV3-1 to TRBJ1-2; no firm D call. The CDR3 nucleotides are TGTGCCAGCAGCCAAAACACCCATGGCTACACCTTC. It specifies CASSQNTHGYTF.